Reported below is one TCR beta chain. This sample is drawn from a study of long-term antiretroviral therapy in people with HIV. It was version v3.0 of the immunoSEQ assay that was run at survey level. Sequencing was performed with immunoSEQ multiplex PCR; in TCRdb, only in-frame clones are kept and a portion is missing. The sample carries around 29,000 clones, 95% recorded once. The TCR comes from a man in his forties or fifties with HIV. This specimen consisted of unsorted PBMCs, obtained 5.3 years after starting antiretroviral therapy.

CDR3 sequence (DNA): TGTGCCAGCAGACCGGGACAGGGGGCGTTTGGCTACACCTTC. Protein product: CASRPGQGAFGYTF. This chain connects TRBV6-6 to TRBJ1-2; 12 bases are a match to TRBD1. After removal of 6 bases from V and 7 bases from J, the junction contained 6 bases not matched to a gene. The germline CDR1 and CDR2 sequences are MNHNY and SVGAGI (reference sequence). This CDR3 is 14 amino acids long.